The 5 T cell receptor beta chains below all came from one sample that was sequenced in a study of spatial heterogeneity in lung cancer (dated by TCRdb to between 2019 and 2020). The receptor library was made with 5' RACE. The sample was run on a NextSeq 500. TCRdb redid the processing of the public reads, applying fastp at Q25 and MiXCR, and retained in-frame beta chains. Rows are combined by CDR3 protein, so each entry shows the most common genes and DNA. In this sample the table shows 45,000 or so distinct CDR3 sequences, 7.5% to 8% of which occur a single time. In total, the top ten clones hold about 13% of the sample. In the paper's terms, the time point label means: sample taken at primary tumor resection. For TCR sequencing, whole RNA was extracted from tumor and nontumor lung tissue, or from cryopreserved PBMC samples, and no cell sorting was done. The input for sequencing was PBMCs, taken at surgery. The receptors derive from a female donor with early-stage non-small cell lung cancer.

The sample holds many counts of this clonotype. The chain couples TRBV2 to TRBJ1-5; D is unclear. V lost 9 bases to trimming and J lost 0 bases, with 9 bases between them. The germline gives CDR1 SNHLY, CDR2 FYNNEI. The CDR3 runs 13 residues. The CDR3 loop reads CASGSYSNQPQHF. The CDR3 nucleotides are TGTGCCAGTGGTTCGTATAGCAATCAGCCCCAGCATTTT.

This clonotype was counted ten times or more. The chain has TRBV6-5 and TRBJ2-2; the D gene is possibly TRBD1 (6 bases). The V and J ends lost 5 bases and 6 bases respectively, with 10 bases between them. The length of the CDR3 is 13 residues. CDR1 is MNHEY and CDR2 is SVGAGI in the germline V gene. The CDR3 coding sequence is TGTGCCAGCAGTCCCTACAGGGCCGGGGAGCTGTTTTTT. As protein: CASSPYRAGELFF.

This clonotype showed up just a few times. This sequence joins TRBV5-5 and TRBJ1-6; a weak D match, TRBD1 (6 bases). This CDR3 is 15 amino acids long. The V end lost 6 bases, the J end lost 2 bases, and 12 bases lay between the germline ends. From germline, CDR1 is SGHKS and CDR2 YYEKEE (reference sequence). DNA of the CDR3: TGTGCCAGCAAAAACAGGGATGCCTATAATTCACCCCTCCACTTT. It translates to CASKNRDAYNSPLHF. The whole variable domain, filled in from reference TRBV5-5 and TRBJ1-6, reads DAGVTQSPTHLIKTRGQQVTLRCSPISGHKSVSWYQQVLGQGPQFIFQYYEKEERGRGNFPDRFSARQFPNYSSELNVNALLLGDSALYLCASKNRDAYNSPLHFGNGTRLTVT.

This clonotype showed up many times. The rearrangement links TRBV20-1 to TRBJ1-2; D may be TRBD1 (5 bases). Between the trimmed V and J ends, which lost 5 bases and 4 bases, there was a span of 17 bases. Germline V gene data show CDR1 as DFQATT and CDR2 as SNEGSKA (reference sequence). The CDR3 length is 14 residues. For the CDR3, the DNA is TGCAGTGCTCCGGCCGGACAAGTCCTCTATGGCTACACCTTC. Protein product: CSAPAGQVLYGYTF.

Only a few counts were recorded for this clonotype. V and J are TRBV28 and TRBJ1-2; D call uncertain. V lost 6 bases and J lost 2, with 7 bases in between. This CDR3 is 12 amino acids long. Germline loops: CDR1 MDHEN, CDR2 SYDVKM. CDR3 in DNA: TGTGCCAGCAGGACACCCAACTATGGCTACACCTTC. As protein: CASRTPNYGYTF.